One and the same sample provided the 12 T cell receptor beta chains below, sequenced in a study of T-cell reconstitution after alpha-beta-depleted transplantation in children. Molecular barcoding with unique molecular identifiers was used for the TCRbeta library. Each CDR3 protein is one row after TCRdb ran MiXCR on the PCR reads. The profile shows some 450,000 distinct CDR3 sequences, roughly 44% of them singletons. This specimen consisted of PBMCs, obtained before TCRalphabeta/CD19-depleted stem cell transplant. Source of these receptors: a girl aged 2 to 9 with aplastic anemia, due to receive a stem cell transplant.

V usage is TRBV20-1 and J usage is TRBJ2-1, with 10 bases matching TRBD2. Germline V lookup: CDR1 DFQATT, CDR2 SNEGSKA (reference sequence). V lost 3 bases to trimming and J lost 6 bases; unmatched junction nucleotides: 5. This CDR3 has 14 amino acids. In DNA form, the CDR3 reads TGCAGTGCTAGTTATAGCGGGGGGATCAATGAGCAGTTCTTC. It encodes CSASYSGGINEQFF.

The J gene is TRBJ2-7, the V gene TRBV5-1; no definite D call. Germline CDR1 SGHRS, CDR2 YFSETQ. Between the trimmed V and J ends, which lost 1 base and 5 bases, there was a span of 7 bases. The CDR3 runs 12 residues. The CDR3 DNA reads TGCGCCAGCAGCTTGACGATACACGAGCAGTACTTC. Its protein product is CASSLTIHEQYF.

This chain's CDR3 is CASGMGGTQTDTQYF. The CDR3 DNA is TGTGCCAGCGGAATGGGGGGAACACAGACAGATACGCAGTATTTT. This rearrangement joins TRBV18 to TRBJ2-3, with D possibly being TRBD2 (6 bases). The CDR3 extends over 15 amino acids. Germline lookup yields CDR1 KGHSH and CDR2 LQKENI. The V gene lost 8 bases and the J gene lost 3 bases, with 18 bases spanning the gap.

This clonotype was recorded many times. CDR3 protein: CASSPRQGNSPLHF. The CDR3 DNA reads as TGTGCCAGCAGCCCTAGACAGGGGAACTCACCCCTCCACTTT. This chain links TRBV7-6 with TRBJ1-6; TRBD1 matches at 8 bases. With V trimmed by 5 bases and J by 10 bases, 7 bases remained unmatched. The germline CDR1 and CDR2 sequences are SGHVS and FNYEAQ. The CDR3 has 14 residues.

This chain uses TRBV7-2 with TRBJ2-7; D is ambiguous. This CDR3 spans 12 amino acids. V lost 1 base to trimming and J lost 6 bases, with 7 bases between them. The germline CDR1 and CDR2 sequences are SGHTA and FQGNSA. The CDR3 loop is CASSLVFREQYF. Here the CDR3 DNA reads TGTGCCAGCAGCTTAGTTTTCCGCGAGCAGTACTTC.

The J gene is TRBJ2-1, the V gene TRBV20-1; maybe TRBD2 (6 bases). Trimming pared 6 bases from V and 0 bases from J, leaving 12 bases between. The V gene's germline CDR1 is DFQATT and CDR2 SNEGSKA (reference sequence). CDR3 length equals 14 residues. CDR3 DNA: TGCAGTGCAAGGGACTTCAGCTCCTACAATGAGCAGTTCTTC. Protein sequence: CSARDFSSYNEQFF.

This clonotype was seen many times. The V call is TRBV20-1, the J call TRBJ2-7; 12 bases fit TRBD2. The CDR3 runs 15 residues. V dropped 2 bases and J dropped 6; count of bases not matched to a gene: 8. CDR1 and CDR2 (germline): DFQATT, SNEGSKA (reference sequence). The CDR3, as DNA: TGCAGTGCTAGAACCCCTAGCGGGAGGGCCCTCGAGCAGTACTTC. Its protein is CSARTPSGRALEQYF.

This clonotype was seen just once. This rearrangement joins TRBV4-2 to TRBJ2-1, with 12 bases aligning to TRBD2. V dropped 3 bases and J dropped 6; count of bases not matched to a gene: 21. This CDR3 spans 21 amino acids. From germline, CDR1 is LGHNA and CDR2 YNFKEQ. CDR3 residues: CASSHRGTFIPGLAGINEQFF. CDR3 DNA: TGTGCCAGCAGCCATAGGGGAACTTTCATACCGGGACTAGCGGGCATCAATGAGCAGTTCTTC.

This clonotype was recorded a few times. The rearrangement joins TRBV4-1 to TRBJ2-1; 11 nucleotides match TRBD2. The J segment lost 8 bases and the V segment lost 5 bases, leaving 8 bases of the junction unmatched. This CDR3 region has 15 residues. Germline V gene data show CDR1 as MGHRA and CDR2 as YSYEKL. The CDR3 region has the DNA TGCGCCAGCAGCTTTACTAGCGGGAGCCACTATGAGCAGTTCTTC. It yields the protein CASSFTSGSHYEQFF.

The V call is TRBV5-1, the J call TRBJ1-2; D is possibly TRBD1 (5 bases). The CDR3 has 14 residues. V was cut by 2 bases and J by 6 bases, with 14 bases left in between. The germline V gene has CDR1 SGHRS and CDR2 YFSETQ. CDR3 sequence reads: CASSFRDVYDGYTF. The DNA of the CDR3 is TGCGCCAGCAGCTTCCGGGACGTCTACGATGGCTACACCTTC.

This chain connects TRBV5-1 to TRBJ2-3; possible D gene TRBD2, 5 bases. The germline V and J ends were trimmed by 0 bases and 3 bases, with 11 bases remaining between them. The germline gives CDR1 SGHRS, CDR2 YFSETQ. This CDR3 is 15 amino acids long. The DNA for the CDR3 is TGCGCCAGCAGCTTGGGGTTACGAGGGACAGATACGCAGTATTTT. Protein product: CASSLGLRGTDTQYF.

This clonotype has a count of ten or more. The V and J genes are TRBV12-3 or TRBV12-4 and TRBJ2-1, with D perhaps matching TRBD1 (6 bases). The CDR3 totals 15 residues. V lost 5 bases and J 7 bases, leaving 18 bases between the germline ends. Here the CDR3 reads CASSLGGGGENEQFF. For the CDR3, the DNA is TGTGCCAGCAGTCTAGGGGGTGGGGGCGAGAATGAGCAGTTCTTC.